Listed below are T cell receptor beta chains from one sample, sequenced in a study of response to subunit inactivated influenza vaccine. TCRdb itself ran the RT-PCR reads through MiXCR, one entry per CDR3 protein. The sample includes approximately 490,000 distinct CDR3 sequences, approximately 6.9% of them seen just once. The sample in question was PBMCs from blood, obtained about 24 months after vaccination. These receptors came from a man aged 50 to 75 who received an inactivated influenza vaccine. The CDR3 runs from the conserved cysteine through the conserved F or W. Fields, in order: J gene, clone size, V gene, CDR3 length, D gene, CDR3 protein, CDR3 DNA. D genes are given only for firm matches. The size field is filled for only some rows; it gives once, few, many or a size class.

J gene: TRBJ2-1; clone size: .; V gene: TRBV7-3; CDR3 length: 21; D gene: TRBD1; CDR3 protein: CASSLIVGTGGRGRLYNEQFF; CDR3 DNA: TGTGCCAGCAGCTTAATCGTCGGGACAGGGGGCCGCGGACGTCTGTACAATGAGCAGTTCTTC
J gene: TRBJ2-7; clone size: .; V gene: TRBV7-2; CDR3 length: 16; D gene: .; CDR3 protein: CASSFRGGGSSYEQYF; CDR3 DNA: TGTGCCAGCAGCTTCCGAGGTGGAGGCAGCTCCTACGAGCAGTACTTC
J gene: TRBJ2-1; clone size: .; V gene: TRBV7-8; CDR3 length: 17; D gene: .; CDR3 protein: CASSLANRRRSYNEQFF; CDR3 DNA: TGTGCCAGCAGCTTAGCGAATCGACGCCGCTCCTACAATGAGCAGTTCTTC
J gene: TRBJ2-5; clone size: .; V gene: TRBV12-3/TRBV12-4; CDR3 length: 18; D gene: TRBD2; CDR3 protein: CTCCFGYSGGERQETQYF; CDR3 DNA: TGTACCTGCTGTTTTGGGTATAGCGGGGGGGAGCGACAAGAGACCCAGTACTTC
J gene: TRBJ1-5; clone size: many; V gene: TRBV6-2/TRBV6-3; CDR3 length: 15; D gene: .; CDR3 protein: CASNRLRHLNQPQHF; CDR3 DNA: TGTGCCAGCAATAGATTAAGACACCTTAATCAGCCCCAGCATTTT
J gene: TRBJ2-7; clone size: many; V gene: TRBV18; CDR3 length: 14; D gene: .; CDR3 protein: CASSPGEQGYEQYF; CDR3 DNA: TGTGCCAGCTCACCAGGAGAACAGGGCTACGAGCAGTACTTC
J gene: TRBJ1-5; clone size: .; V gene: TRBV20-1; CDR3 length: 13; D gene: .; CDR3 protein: CSASRGSQKPQHF; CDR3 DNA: TGCAGTGCTAGTAGGGGGTCTCAGAAGCCCCAGCATTTT
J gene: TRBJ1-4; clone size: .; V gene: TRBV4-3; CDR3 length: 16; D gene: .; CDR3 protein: CASSQDRRLRSEKLFF; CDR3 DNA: TGCGCCAGCAGCCAAGATCGTCGCCTTAGGAGTGAAAAACTGTTTTTT
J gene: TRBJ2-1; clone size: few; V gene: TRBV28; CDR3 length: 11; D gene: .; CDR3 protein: CASSPGVALFF; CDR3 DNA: TGTGCCAGCAGTCCAGGGGTAGCGTTGTTCTTC
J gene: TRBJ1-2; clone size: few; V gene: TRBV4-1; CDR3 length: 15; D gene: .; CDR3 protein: CASSQETGGRGGYTF; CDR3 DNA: TGCGCCAGCAGCCAAGAAACGGGTGGCCGGGGAGGCTACACCTTC
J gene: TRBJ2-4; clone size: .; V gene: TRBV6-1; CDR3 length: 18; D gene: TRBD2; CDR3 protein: CASRAISAGGVSKNIQYF; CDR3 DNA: TGTGCCAGCAGGGCAATATCAGCGGGGGGAGTGTCCAAAAACATTCAGTACTTC
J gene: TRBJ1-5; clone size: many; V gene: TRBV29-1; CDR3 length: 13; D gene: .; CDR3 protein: CSVETGYNQPQHF; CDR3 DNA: TGCAGCGTTGAAACAGGGTACAATCAGCCCCAGCATTTT
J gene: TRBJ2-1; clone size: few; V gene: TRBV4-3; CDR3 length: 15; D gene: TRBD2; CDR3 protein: CASSQTSGRANEQFF; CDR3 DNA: TGCGCCAGCAGCCAGACTAGCGGGAGGGCGAATGAGCAGTTCTTC
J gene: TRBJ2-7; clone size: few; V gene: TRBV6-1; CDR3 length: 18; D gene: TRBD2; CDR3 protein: CASRPGTGVTSGRYEQYF; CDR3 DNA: TGTGCCAGCAGACCCGGGACAGGGGTGACTAGCGGGAGATACGAGCAGTACTTC
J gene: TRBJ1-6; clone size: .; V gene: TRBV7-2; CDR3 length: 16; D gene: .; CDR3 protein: CASSLAPPGMASPLHF; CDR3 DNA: TGTGCCAGCAGCTTAGCCCCTCCAGGAATGGCTTCACCCCTCCACTTT
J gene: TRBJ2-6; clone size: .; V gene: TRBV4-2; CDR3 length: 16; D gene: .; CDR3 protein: CASSRQTGSGANVLTF; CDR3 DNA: TGTGCCAGCAGCCGGCAGACAGGCTCTGGGGCCAACGTCCTGACTTTC
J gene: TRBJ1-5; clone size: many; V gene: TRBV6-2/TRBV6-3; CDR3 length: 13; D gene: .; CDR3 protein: CATSDSFNQPQHF; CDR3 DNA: TGTGCCACCTCGGACAGCTTCAATCAGCCCCAGCATTTT
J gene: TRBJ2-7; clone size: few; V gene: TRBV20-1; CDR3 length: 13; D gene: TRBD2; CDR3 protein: CSARGSGTHEQYF; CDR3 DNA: TGCAGTGCTAGGGGTAGCGGGACCCACGAGCAGTACTTC